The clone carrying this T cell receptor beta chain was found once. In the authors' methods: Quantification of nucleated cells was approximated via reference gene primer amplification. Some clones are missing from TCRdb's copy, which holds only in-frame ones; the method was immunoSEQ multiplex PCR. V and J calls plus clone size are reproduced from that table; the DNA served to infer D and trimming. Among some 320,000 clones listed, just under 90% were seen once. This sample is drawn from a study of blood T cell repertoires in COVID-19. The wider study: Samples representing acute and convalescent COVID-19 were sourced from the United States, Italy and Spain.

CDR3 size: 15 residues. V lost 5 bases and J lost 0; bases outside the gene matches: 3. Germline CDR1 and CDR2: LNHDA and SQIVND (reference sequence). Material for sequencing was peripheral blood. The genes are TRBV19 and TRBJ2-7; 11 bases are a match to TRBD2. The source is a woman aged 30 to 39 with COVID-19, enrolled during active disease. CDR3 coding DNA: TGTGCCAGTAGTGTCCTAGCGGGGGGCTCCTACGAGCAGTACTTC. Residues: CASSVLAGGSYEQYF.